This record looks at one TCR beta chain sequence and its context. Only in-frame clones appear in the TCRdb table, and some are missing; sequencing was by immunoSEQ multiplex PCR. The sample lists some 700,000 clones, roughly 85% seen once, with more than 0.008% in the top ten. This CDR3 has 16 residues. The germline gives CDR1 SGHRS, CDR2 YFSETQ. V lost 4 bases and J lost 2, with 19 bases in between. This record comes from a study of shared T cell receptors in the human thymus. These records were also assigned to another study, of human thymus T cells. From that paper: Surgeons resected thymus tissue during corrective heart surgery.

Material: thymocytes. J is TRBJ2-7 and V is TRBV5-1, with D hard to call. This TCR was sampled from a girl less than two years old with a congenital heart defect. The CDR3: CASSPRFRTETYEQYF. As DNA, the CDR3 is TGCGCCAGCAGCCCCCGATTTCGCACAGAGACCTACGAGCAGTACTTC.